This T cell receptor beta chain stems from a study of T cells in Graves' hyperthyroidism and ophthalmopathy (dated 2019 in TCRdb). Broadly, across the study: Peripheral blood was collected at initial diagnosis, before any treatment. To identify distinguishing TCR V-J signatures, a discovery cohort of around 98 patients was used, comprising some 45 with Graves' ophthalmopathy and approximately 57 with stable Graves' hyperthyroidism. Prospective prediction of ophthalmopathy was tested in an independent validation cohort of 18 to 20 hyperthyroidism patients and 15 to 17 patients who later progressed to ophthalmopathy. The 95 to 100 discovery patients were randomly divided into training and test sets at a 7:3 ratio. Thyroid tissue and blood T-cell repertoires from about six Graves' hyperthyroidism patients were also compared in the study. Once sampling was done, hyperthyroidism patients were given methimazole at a starting dose of 30 mg daily, whereas ophthalmopathy patients were given high-dose intravenous methylprednisolone. The paper reports TCR Vbeta CDR3 sequencing of some 140 peripheral blood samples: fewer than 50 ophthalmopathy, under 80 hyperthyroidism and about 17 progressor patients. The full study reports these points: Most expanded thyroid clonotypes (frequency above 0.001) were also detected in blood, suggesting blood repertoires may reflect thyroid immune responses. No statistical method was used to fix the sample size in advance, and group allocation was not hidden from the investigators. Ophthalmopathy was separated from stable hyperthyroidism by a 13 V-J signature model, with over 85% sensitivity and 81% to 82% specificity obtained in cross-validation and 80%/75% obtained in testing. In validation, the model predicted progression to ophthalmopathy with approximately 71% sensitivity and over 72% specificity, a median of 6.5 months before onset.

The TCR beta CDR3 regions were amplified from RNA transcripts. A first-round RT-PCR of the TCR CDR3 used the HTBI primer set with the Qiagen OneStep RT-PCR kit. Libraries were constructed in a second round of multiplex PCR, after which size selection and purification were carried out. Libraries were sequenced paired-end with 100 bp reads on an Illumina HiSeq2000. From the authors' description of their analysis: SOAPnuke was used to process the raw data, removing reads that contained adapters or uncalled bases, had a mean Phred below 15, or lacked an exact match to the constant primer or identifier. COPE v1.2.5 was used to merge high-quality paired reads, and clonotypes were defined as unique nucleotide sequences. MiTCR v1.1 was used to align clonotypes to the IMGT TRBV, TRBD and TRBJ reference segments. Analysis was restricted to V-J combinations with a frequency above 0.0001, which covered about 99% of repertoires. A TCS score was defined as the ratio of F50 (clonal expansion) to E x V (chaos), with BLOSUM62-based TCRdist applied between CDR3 peptides within each V-J. Welch's t-statistics and random forest reduced 500 to 550 V-J features to 13, which were used in a naive Bayes classifier (R e1071). TCRdb itself trimmed the public reads at Q25 with fastp, ran MiXCR and retained productive beta chains. Identical CDR3 protein sequences are pooled into one entry, listed with their most common genes and DNA. These V and J calls rely on TCRdb rather than the paper's analysis. The sample yields a few hundred thousand distinct CDR3 sequences; about 15% were counted once. Of the sample, approximately 7.4% falls within the top ten clones.

This clonotype showed up just a few times. Which antigen it targets is not known. The sample holds no much larger clone one base away, and base qualities are not on file. Stable Graves' hyperthyroidism was defined as no progression to ophthalmopathy during 18 months of follow-up. The hyperthyroidism patients were between 18 and 65 years old and newly diagnosed, with a disease duration of less than 2 months. Exclusion was applied to patients with uncontrolled infections, other autoimmune diseases, pregnancy or lactation. Diagnoses relied on clinical symptoms, serum thyroxine and TRAb, thyroid ultrasound and orbital computed tomography. Ficoll-Paque density gradient centrifugation was used to isolate PBMCs from 9.5 to 10 ml of fresh peripheral blood. Trizol reagent was used to extract total RNA, and RNA quality was then checked on an Agilent 2100 Bioanalyzer. The sequencing input was blood. This TCR came from a woman in her twenties or thirties with Graves' hyperthyroidism.

CDR3 loop: CASSLLLTSGTNNNEQFF. The DNA sequence is TGTGCCAGCAGTTTACTTTTGACTAGCGGCACAAATAACAATGAGCAGTTCTTC. Recombination connected TRBV12-3 or TRBV12-4 to TRBJ2-1, with 9 middle bases fitting TRBD2. Here V drops 2 bases and J drops 5 bases, and the junction holds 13 bases not matched to any gene. The CDR3 has 18 amino acids, counting the end cysteine and phenylalanine. CDR3 DNA only is kept here, 54 bases in frame from base 1.